Below, one T cell receptor beta chain is given with its context. The antigen remains unidentified. These data come from a study of cytomegalovirus exposure and HLA in healthy donors. The study's findings and limits: Donors were assumed by presence/absence analyses to have roughly uniform sequencing depth.

Primers included in the PCR were 60 Vbeta and 13 Jbeta primers. TCRdb's table, derived via immunoSEQ multiplex PCR, lists solely in-frame clones and lacks some. The data hold approximately 170,000 clones, with 70% to 75% observed a single time. Material: PBMCs. The clonotype originates from a woman in her 30s in good health and CMV-seropositive.

The DNA for the CDR3 is TGCGCCAGCAGCTTGGCCAGAGTTGGGGGGAGGGCAGCCAATGAGCAGTTCTTC. Amino acids: CASSLARVGGRAANEQFF. The genes are TRBV5-1 and TRBJ2-1; 7 bases are a match to TRBD2. The CDR3 has 18 residues. V lost 0 bases to trimming and J lost 6 bases; unmatched junction nucleotides: 15. The germline V gene has CDR1 SGHRS and CDR2 YFSETQ.